This T cell receptor (beta chain) emerged from a study of vaccination and CD4 T cells after COVID-19. Study results and caveats: Convalescent patients' vaccine-specific clones were spike mono-reactive in 304 of 307 cases.

Of note for this clonotype: Its antigen is unidentified.

Documented treatment: approximately 11-day PBMC culture with coronavirus spike peptide pools or control peptides (ViraFEST assay). In germline, CDR1 is SGHVS, CDR2 FQNEAQ. This CDR3 is built from 14 residues. V lost 2 bases and J 4 bases, leaving 9 bases between the germline ends. The Oncomine TCR Beta short-read assay generated sequence data from the DNA of cultured CD4+ T cells. Using its own MiXCR run on the PCR reads, TCRdb lists one record per CDR3 protein. The repertoire has around 25,000 distinct CDR3 sequences, about 61% of them found once; the top ten carry about 17%. The sample in question was CD4+ T cells from blood, cultured in vitro, obtained after SARS-CoV-2 vaccination. V is TRBV7-8 and J is TRBJ1-5; D is unclear. The TCR sequence derives from a human donor who received a COVID-19 vaccine. The CDR3 DNA follows: TGTGCCAGCAGCTTAAGGGTTTGTAATCAGCCCCAGCATTTT. Translated, it gives CASSLRVCNQPQHF.